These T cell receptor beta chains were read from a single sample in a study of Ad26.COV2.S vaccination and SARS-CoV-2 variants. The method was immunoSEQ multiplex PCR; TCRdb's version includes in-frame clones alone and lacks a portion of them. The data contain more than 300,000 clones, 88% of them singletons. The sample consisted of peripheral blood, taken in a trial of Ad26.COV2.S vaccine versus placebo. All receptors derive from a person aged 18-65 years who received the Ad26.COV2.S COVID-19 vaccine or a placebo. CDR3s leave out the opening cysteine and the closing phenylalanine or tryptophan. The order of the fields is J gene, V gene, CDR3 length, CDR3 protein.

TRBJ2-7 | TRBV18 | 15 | ASSPLSSSGQRYEQY
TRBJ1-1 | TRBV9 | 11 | ASSDPGMTEAF
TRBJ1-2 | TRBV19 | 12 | ASSIPATKGGYT
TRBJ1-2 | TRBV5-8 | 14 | ASSLGDRDFGYGYT
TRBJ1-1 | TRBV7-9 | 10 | ASSRWTTEAF
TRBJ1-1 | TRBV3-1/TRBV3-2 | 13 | ASSLGQGGNTEAF
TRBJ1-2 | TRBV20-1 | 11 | SASRGADPGYT
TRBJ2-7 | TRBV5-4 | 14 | ASSFSLAGGPYEQY
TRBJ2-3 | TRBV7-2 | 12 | ASSLAFSTDTQY
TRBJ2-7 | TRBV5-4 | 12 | ASSVNWGSYEQY
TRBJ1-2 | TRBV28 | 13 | ASSPRATGIYGYT
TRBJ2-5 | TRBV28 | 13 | ASSSPGQGQETQY
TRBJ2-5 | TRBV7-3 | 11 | ASSLWSSETQY
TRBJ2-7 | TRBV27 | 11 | ASSLSNNRQAT
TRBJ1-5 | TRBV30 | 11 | AWSVRSNQPQH
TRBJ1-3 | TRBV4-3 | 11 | ASSQDRPNTIY
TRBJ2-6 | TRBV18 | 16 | ASSPATGAPPGANVLT
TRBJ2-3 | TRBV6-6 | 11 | ASSRSGPDTQY
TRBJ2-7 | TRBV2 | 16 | ASSEVAGGLTSSYEQY
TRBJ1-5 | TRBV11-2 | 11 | ASSLDRNQPQH
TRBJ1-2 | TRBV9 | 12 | ASSVGGQNYGYT
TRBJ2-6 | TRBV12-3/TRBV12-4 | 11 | ASRPSGANVLT
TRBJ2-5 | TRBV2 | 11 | ASSEWGRETQY
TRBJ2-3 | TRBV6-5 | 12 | ASSFTELADTQY
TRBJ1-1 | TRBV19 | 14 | ASNLKGGPINTEAF
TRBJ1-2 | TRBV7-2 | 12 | ASSLASGADGYT
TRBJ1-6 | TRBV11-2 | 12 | ASSLDRVNSPLH
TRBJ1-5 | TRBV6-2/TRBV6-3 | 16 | ASSLAGGGPYSNQPQH
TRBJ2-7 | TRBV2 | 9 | ASSELTKQY
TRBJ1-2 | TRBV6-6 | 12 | ASSYALDGYGYT
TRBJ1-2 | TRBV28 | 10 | ASSLLVGGYT
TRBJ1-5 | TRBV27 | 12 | ASSPVGSNQPQH
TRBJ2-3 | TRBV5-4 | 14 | ASSLGGRVSTDTQY
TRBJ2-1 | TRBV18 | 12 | ASSPLPSEREQF
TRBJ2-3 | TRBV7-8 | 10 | ASSQTSGGKY
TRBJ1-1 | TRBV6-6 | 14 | AGWEPSKGSPTEAF
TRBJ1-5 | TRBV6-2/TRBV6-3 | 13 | ASSYRGQDYQPQH
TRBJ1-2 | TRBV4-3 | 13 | ASSQLVTGDYGYT
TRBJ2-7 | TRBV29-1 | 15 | SVVLARLAGGGDEQY
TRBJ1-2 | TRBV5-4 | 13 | ASKTQGGANYGYT
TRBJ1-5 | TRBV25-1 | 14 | ASSDSRGQSNQPQH
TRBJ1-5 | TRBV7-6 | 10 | ASSTTGTHQH
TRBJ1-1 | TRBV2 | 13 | ASRGVPGGKNEAF
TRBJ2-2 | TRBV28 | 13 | ASSLSPQGGGELF
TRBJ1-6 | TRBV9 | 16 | ASSVDLEASSYNSPLH
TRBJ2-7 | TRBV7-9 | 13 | ASSLGLAADYEQY
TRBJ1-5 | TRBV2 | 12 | ASRYRRGNQPQH
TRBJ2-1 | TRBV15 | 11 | ATSAQANNEQF
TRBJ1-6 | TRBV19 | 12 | ASSRGTDNSPLH
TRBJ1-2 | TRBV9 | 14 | ASSAWDPVGNYGYT
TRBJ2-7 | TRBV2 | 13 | ASSEFSGGSYEQY
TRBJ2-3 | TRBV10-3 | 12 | ASMAGGSTDTQY
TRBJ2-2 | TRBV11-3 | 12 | ASSQGRYTGELF
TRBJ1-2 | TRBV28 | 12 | ASSLLRGEYGYT
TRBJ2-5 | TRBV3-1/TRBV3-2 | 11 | ASSQDRILTQY
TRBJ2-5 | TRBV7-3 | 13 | ASSKGGPMGETQY
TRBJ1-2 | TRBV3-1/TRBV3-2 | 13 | ASSHISRGNYGYT
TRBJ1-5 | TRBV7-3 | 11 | ASSLTSNQPQH
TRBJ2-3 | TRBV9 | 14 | ASSGPGHRDTDTQY
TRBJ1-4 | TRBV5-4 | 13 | ASSASGTADEKLF